The 27 T cell receptor beta chains in this list originate from one sample, sequenced in a study of T cells in Graves' hyperthyroidism and ophthalmopathy. The TCR beta CDR3 regions underwent amplification using RNA transcripts as the source. HTBI primers drove first-round RT-PCR of the TCR CDR3. Each CDR3 protein gets one entry after TCRdb re-called the multiplex PCR reads with MiXCR. The sample records fewer than 500,000 distinct CDR3 sequences, roughly 14% being singletons. Sequencing was performed on blood. These receptors all come from a young man with Graves' ophthalmopathy.

This clonotype was counted at least ten times. CDR3 protein: CASSYSGPYEQYF. CDR3 DNA sequence: TGTGCCAGCAGTTACTCGGGACCCTACGAGCAGTACTTC. J is TRBJ2-7 and V is TRBV6-6; D possibly uses TRBD1 or TRBD2 (5 bases each). The CDR3 consists of 13 residues. V lost 0 bases and J 2 bases, leaving 5 bases between the germline ends. Germline V gene lookup returns CDR1 MNHNY and CDR2 SVGAGI (reference sequence).

This clonotype was picked up one time. This chain links TRBV5-6 with TRBJ1-5; D uncertain. The CDR3 consists of 10 residues. Trimming removed 4 bases at V and 7 bases at J, with 3 bases between. CDR1 and CDR2 from the germline V gene are SGHDT and YYEEEE. CDR3 nucleotide sequence: TGTGCCAGCAGCCAACAGCCCCAGCATTTT. Encoded protein: CASSQQPQHF.

This rearrangement joins TRBV20-1 to TRBJ2-1; 9 positions agree with TRBD2. Germline V gene sequence: CDR1 DFQATT, CDR2 SNEGSKA (reference sequence). This CDR3 is built from 13 residues. The ends lost 8 bases at V and 8 bases at J; junction bases unmatched: 10. The CDR3 sequence is CSPRAGGQDEQFF. In DNA form, the CDR3 reads TGCAGTCCAAGGGCGGGGGGGCAAGATGAGCAGTTCTTC.

A remark on this clonotype: The CDR3 ends on some other residue instead of the conserved phenylalanine or tryptophan, so this is likely a read error. The rearrangement joins TRBV6-9 to TRBJ2-7; D is undetermined. Germline loops: CDR1 MNHGY, CDR2 SVAAGI. V lost 2 bases to trimming and J lost 2 bases, with 4 bases between them. This CDR3 comprises 12 residues. CDR3 bases: TGTGCCAGCAGTTATACAGCCTACGAGCAGTACTCC. This gives the protein CASSYTAYEQYS.

This clonotype was detected many times. The chain is built from TRBV3-1 and TRBJ1-2; D possibly corresponds to TRBD1 (6 bases). The CDR3 contains 14 residues. V was trimmed by 4 bases and J by 8 bases, leaving 17 bases between them. CDR1 is LGHDT and CDR2 is YNNKEL in the germline V gene (reference sequence). The CDR3 here is CASSLADRKGGYTF. CDR3 bases: TGTGCCAGCAGCCTAGCCGACAGGAAGGGCGGCTACACCTTC. The entire variable domain, with the rest obtained from reference TRBV3-1 and TRBJ1-2, is as follows: DTAVSQTPKYLVTQMGNDKSIKCEQNLGHDTMYWYKQDSKKFLKIMFSYNNKELIINETVPNRFSPKSPDKAHLNLHINSLELGDSAVYFCASSLADRKGGYTFGSGTRLTVV.

This clonotype was counted a few times. The gene calls are TRBV24-1 and TRBJ2-5; D uncertain. Germline V gives CDR1 KGHDR, CDR2 SFDVKD. CDR3 length: 14 residues. V lost 0 bases and J 5 bases, leaving 9 bases between the germline ends. This CDR3 reads CATSDLGYRETQYF. CDR3 nucleotide sequence: TGTGCCACCAGTGATTTGGGGTATCGGGAGACCCAGTACTTC.

This clonotype came up a few times. This sequence joins TRBV10-3 and TRBJ1-1; tentative D call: TRBD1 (6 bases). CDR1 is ENHRY, CDR2 SYGVKD, per germline. V gave up 3 bases and J gave up 3 bases, with 17 bases separating them. This CDR3 has 16 residues. CDR3 nucleotides: TGTGCCATCAGTGAAGACAGGAATGCCATGGACACTGAAGCTTTCTTT. The encoded protein is CAISEDRNAMDTEAFF.

This clonotype has just a few counts. The J gene is TRBJ1-3, the V gene TRBV6-2 or TRBV6-3; D unclear. V gave up 6 bases and J gave up 0 bases, with 9 bases separating them. Germline CDR1 and CDR2: MNHEY and SVGEGT. This CDR3 region has 14 residues. The CDR3 loop reads CASRSSVSGNTIYF. In DNA form, the CDR3 reads TGTGCCAGCAGGAGTTCAGTCTCTGGAAACACCATATATTTT.

This clonotype was counted many times. The V call is TRBV18, the J call TRBJ2-7; the D gene is possibly TRBD1 (5 bases). The CDR3 is 13 residues long. Germline V gives CDR1 KGHSH, CDR2 LQKENI. V lost 0 bases and J lost 5, with 8 bases in between. The CDR3 sequence: CASSPPTGNEQYF. CDR3 DNA sequence: TGTGCCAGCTCACCACCCACAGGTAACGAGCAGTACTTC.

This clonotype was recorded at least ten times. The chain has TRBV20-1 and TRBJ2-1, with 9 bases identical to TRBD2. Looked up from germline, CDR1 is DFQATT and CDR2 is SNEGSKA (reference sequence). The CDR3 sequence is 14 residues long. The V and J ends lost 1 base and 9 bases, in that order; junction bases with no gene match: 7. DNA of the CDR3: TGCAGTGCTAGAGTTGGCGGGGGGGCCGGTGAGCAGTTCTTC. Translation gives CSARVGGGAGEQFF.

This clonotype was found many times. This chain joins TRBV7-9 and TRBJ2-7; 9 bases line up with TRBD1. V was clipped by 3 bases and J by 5 bases; unmatched bases: 8. This CDR3 spans 15 amino acids. Germline V gene lookup returns CDR1 SEHNR and CDR2 FQNEAQ (reference sequence). In nucleotides, the CDR3 is TGTGCCAGCAGCTTTTGGACAGGGGAAGATCACGAGCAGTACTTC. Protein sequence: CASSFWTGEDHEQYF.

This clonotype was seen ten or more times. The chain links TRBV3-1 to TRBJ1-1; 7 positions match TRBD1. The CDR3 is 12 amino acids. Germline V gene data show CDR1 as LGHDT and CDR2 as YNNKEL (reference sequence). V lost 4 bases and J lost 11; bases outside the gene matches: 7. DNA of the CDR3: TGTGCCAGCAGCCCTCGGACAGGATGGGCTTTCTTT. Residues: CASSPRTGWAFF.

This clonotype was counted only a few times. The DNA of the CDR3 is TGCGCCAGCAGTGAGGGGTTTTTGAATGAGCAGTTCTTC. This sequence encodes CASSEGFLNEQFF. The chain employs TRBV10-1 and TRBJ2-1; D is undetermined. The CDR3 covers 13 residues. Germline lookup yields CDR1 WNHNN and CDR2 SYGVQD (reference sequence). Trimming left V 2 bases short and J 7 bases short, with 9 bases between.

This clonotype was seen at least ten times. The rearrangement links TRBV27 to TRBJ1-2; D uncertain. The CDR3 totals 13 residues. V was clipped by 5 bases and J by 13 bases, with 20 bases between them. Germline-derived CDR1 and CDR2 are MNHEY and SMNVEV (reference sequence). CDR3 loop: CASSPRQTNDCTF. DNA of the CDR3: TGTGCCAGCAGTCCCCGGCAGACGAATGACTGCACCTTC.

The rearrangement links TRBV6-2 or TRBV6-3 to TRBJ2-7; D is tentatively TRBD1 or TRBD2 (5 bases each). Trimming cost V 6 bases and J 6 bases, with 15 bases left between them. CDR1 is MNHEY and CDR2 is SVGEGT in the germline V gene. The CDR3 runs to 13 residues. The CDR3 spells CASRPGGGGEQYF. For the CDR3, the DNA is TGTGCCAGCAGACCCGGAGGTGGGGGCGAGCAGTACTTC.

This clonotype was detected ten times or more. J is TRBJ1-6 and V is TRBV7-3; maybe TRBD1 (5 bases). This CDR3 spans 13 amino acids. Germline V lookup: CDR1 SGHTA, CDR2 FQGTGA. Trimming removed 4 bases from V and 16 bases from J, with 17 bases in between. The chain's CDR3 is CASSSGPGTLLHF. CDR3 nucleotide sequence: TGTGCCAGCAGCTCAGGGCCAGGGACTCTACTCCACTTT.

This clonotype was counted at least ten times. The chain employs TRBV6-1 and TRBJ2-7; 10 positions match TRBD2. Trimming at V came to 4 bases and at J to 0 bases, leaving 6 bases not matched to a gene. Germline values: CDR1 MNHNS, CDR2 SASEGT. This CDR3 is 16 amino acids long. The chain's CDR3 is CASSVGTSDSSYEQYF. In DNA form, the CDR3 reads TGTGCCAGCAGTGTCGGGACTAGCGACAGCTCCTACGAGCAGTACTTC.

Worth noting for this clonotype: Possible read error: a much larger clone is one base away. This chain joins TRBV7-8 and TRBJ1-1; TRBD1 aligns across 11 bases. The CDR3 has 17 residues. Germline loops: CDR1 SGHVS, CDR2 FQNEAQ. CDR3 loop: CASSLRTPGQGDTEAFF. The CDR3 DNA reads TGCGCCAGCAGCCTACGGACTCCGGGACAGGGGGACACTGAAGCTTTCTTT.

As regards this clonotype: One end of the junction fails to match germline, which may point to a read error. This chain uses TRBV6-1 with TRBJ1-6, with no clear D. CDR1 and CDR2 (germline): MNHNS, SASEGT. The CDR3 runs to 18 residues. The CDR3 DNA reads as TGTGCCACCAGTGAATTTGGGGTTCAGAGCTCCTATAATTCACCCCTCCACTTT. Translation gives CATSEFGVQSSYNSPLHF.

J is TRBJ2-4 and V is TRBV5-8; TRBD1 might be the D (6 bases). From germline, CDR1 is SGHTS and CDR2 YDEGEE. CDR3 length: 15 amino acids. Trimming took off 4 bases at V and 4 bases at J, with 15 bases between the two ends. The CDR3 here is CASSRNRDPKNIQYF. The CDR3 DNA is TGTGCCAGCAGCAGAAACAGGGACCCTAAAAACATTCAGTACTTC.

Turning to this clonotype: A much larger clone is a single base away; this may be a read error. The gene calls are TRBV7-9 and TRBJ2-1; D uncertain. CDR1 and CDR2 from the germline V gene are SEHNR and FQNEAQ (reference sequence). The CDR3 extends over 13 amino acids. V lost 0 bases to trimming and J lost 6 bases, with 6 bases between them. The CDR3: CASSLALFNEQFF. CDR3 nucleotides: TGTGCCAGCAGCTTAGCCTTATTCAATGAGCAGTTCTTC.

This clonotype has a count of ten or more. This sequence joins TRBV29-1 and TRBJ2-7; 11 bases agree with TRBD2. Germline V gene lookup returns CDR1 SQVTM and CDR2 ANQGSEA. Trimming removed 2 bases from V and 4 bases from J; junction bases left unmatched: 7. The CDR3 consists of 15 residues. Here the CDR3 DNA reads TGCAGCGTTGAATTTCTAGCGGGAGGCGAATACGAGCAGTACTTC. It encodes CSVEFLAGGEYEQYF.

This clonotype appeared many times. The rearrangement links TRBV19 to TRBJ2-1; tentatively, D is TRBD2 (6 bases). CDR1 LNHDA and CDR2 SQIVND come from the germline V gene (reference sequence). V lost 5 bases to trimming and J lost 8 bases, with 16 bases between them. The CDR3 runs 14 residues. The CDR3 protein is CASSARDWRYEQFF. The CDR3 DNA reads TGTGCCAGTAGTGCCCGGGACTGGAGGTATGAGCAGTTCTTC.

CDR3 sequence (DNA): TGTGCCAGCAGCAGGGGACTGATTAGTGAAAAACTGTTTTTT. It encodes CASSRGLISEKLFF. J is TRBJ1-4 and V is TRBV5-4; D is possibly TRBD1 (5 bases). V lost 4 bases to trimming and J lost 7 bases, with 14 bases between them. Germline V gene data show CDR1 as SGHNT and CDR2 as YYREEE (reference sequence). CDR3 size: 14 residues.

The chain has TRBV10-3 and TRBJ2-3, with TRBD2 matching 11 bases. This CDR3 region has 19 residues. After removal of 2 bases from V and 0 bases from J, the junction contained 10 bases not matched to a gene. Looked up from germline, CDR1 is ENHRY and CDR2 is SYGVKD. The CDR3 region has the DNA TGTGCCATCAGTGAGCCCGGGACTAGCGGACATTCTAGCACAGATACGCAGTATTTT. Its protein is CAISEPGTSGHSSTDTQYF.

This clonotype has more than one count but fewer than ten. This chain joins TRBV20-1 and TRBJ1-2, with D possibly matching TRBD1 (6 bases). Trimming took off 5 bases at V and 4 bases at J, with 11 bases between the two ends. This CDR3 comprises 12 residues. CDR1 is DFQATT and CDR2 is SNEGSKA in the germline V gene (reference sequence). CDR3 sequence: CSAAEGVYGYTF. CDR3 coding DNA: TGCAGTGCTGCCGAGGGGGTCTATGGCTACACCTTC.

A remark on this clonotype: A read error may produce the germline difference seen at one junction end. This chain uses TRBV6-5 with TRBJ1-6, with D unresolved. In germline, CDR1 is MNHEY, CDR2 SVGAGI. There are 15 residues in the CDR3. CDR3 in amino acids: CASSYAVLYNSPLYF. CDR3 DNA sequence: TGTGCCAGCAGTTATGCAGTTCTCTATAATTCACCCCTCTACTTT.